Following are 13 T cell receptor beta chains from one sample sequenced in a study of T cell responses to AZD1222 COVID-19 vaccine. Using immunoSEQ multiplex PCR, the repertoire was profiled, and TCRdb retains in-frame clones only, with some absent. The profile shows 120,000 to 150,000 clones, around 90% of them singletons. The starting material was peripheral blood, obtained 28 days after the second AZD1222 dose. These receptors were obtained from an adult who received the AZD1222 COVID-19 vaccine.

The CDR3 DNA follows: TGTGCCAGCACCCCGTCCCAGGGGGCCCTCGAGCAGTACTTC. It is translated as CASTPSQGALEQYF. The chain has TRBV6-5 and TRBJ2-7; 8 nucleotides agree with TRBD1. The junction had 11 bases not matched to a gene; V was cut back by 7 bases and J by 6 bases. Germline V lookup: CDR1 MNHEY, CDR2 SVGAGI. The length of the CDR3 is 14 residues.

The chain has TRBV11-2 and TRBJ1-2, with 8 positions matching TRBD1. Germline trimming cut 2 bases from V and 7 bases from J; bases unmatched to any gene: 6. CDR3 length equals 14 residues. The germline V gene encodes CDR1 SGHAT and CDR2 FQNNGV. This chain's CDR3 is CASSLQGARSGYTF. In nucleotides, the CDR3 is TGTGCCAGCAGCTTACAGGGGGCTAGGAGTGGCTACACCTTC.

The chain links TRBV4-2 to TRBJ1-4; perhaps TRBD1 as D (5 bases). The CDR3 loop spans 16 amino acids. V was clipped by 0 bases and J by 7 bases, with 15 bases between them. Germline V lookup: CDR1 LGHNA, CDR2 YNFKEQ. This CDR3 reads CASSQEFGGMREKLFF. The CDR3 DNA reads TGTGCCAGCAGCCAAGAGTTCGGGGGTATGCGTGAAAAACTGTTTTTT.

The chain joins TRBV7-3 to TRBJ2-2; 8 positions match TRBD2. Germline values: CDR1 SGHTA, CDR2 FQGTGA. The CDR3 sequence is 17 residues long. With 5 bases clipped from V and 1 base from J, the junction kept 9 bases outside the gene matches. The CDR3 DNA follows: TGTGCCAGCAGCGTCACTGGCCGGGAGGGGAACACCGGGGAGCTGTTTTTT. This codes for CASSVTGREGNTGELFF.

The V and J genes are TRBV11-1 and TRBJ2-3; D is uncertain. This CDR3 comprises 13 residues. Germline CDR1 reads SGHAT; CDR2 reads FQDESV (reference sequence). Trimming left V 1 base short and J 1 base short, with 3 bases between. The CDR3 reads CASSLDRTDTQYF. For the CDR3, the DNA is TGTGCCAGCAGCTTAGATCGCACAGATACGCAGTATTTT.

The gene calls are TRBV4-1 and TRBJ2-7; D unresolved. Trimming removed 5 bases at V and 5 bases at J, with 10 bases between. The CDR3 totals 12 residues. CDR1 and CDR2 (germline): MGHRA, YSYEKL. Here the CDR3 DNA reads TGCGCCAGCAGCACTCTTTCGAACGAGCAGTACTTC. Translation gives CASSTLSNEQYF.

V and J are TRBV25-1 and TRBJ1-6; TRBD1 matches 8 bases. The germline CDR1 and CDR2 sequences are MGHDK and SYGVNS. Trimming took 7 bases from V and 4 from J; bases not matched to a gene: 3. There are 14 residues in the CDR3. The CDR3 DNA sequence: TGTGCCAGCAAGACAGGGGAATATAATTCACCCCTCCACTTT. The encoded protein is CASKTGEYNSPLHF.

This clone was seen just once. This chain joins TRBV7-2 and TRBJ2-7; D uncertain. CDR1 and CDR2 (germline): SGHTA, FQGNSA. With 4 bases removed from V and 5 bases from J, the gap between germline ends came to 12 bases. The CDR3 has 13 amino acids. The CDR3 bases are TGTGCCAGCAGCTCCGGGCCCCGGGACGAGCAGTACTTC. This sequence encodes CASSSGPRDEQYF.

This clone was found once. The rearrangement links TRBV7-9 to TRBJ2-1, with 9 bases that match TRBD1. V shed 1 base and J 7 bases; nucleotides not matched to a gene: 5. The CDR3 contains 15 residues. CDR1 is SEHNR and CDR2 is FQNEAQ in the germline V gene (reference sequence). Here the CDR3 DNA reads TGTGCCAGCAGCTTAGGAGGGACAGGGCATAATGAGCAGTTCTTC. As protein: CASSLGGTGHNEQFF.

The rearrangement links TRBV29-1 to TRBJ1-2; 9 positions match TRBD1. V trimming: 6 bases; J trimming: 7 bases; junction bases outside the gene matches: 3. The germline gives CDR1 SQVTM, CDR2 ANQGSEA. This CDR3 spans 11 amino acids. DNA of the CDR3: TGCAGCGTCGGGACAGGGACTGGCTACACCTTC. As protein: CSVGTGTGYTF.

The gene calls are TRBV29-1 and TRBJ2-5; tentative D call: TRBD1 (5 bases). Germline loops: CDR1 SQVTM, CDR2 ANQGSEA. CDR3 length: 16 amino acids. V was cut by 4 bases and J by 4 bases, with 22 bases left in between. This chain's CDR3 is CSVVGHQASVRETQYF. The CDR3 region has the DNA TGCAGCGTTGTAGGACACCAAGCTTCGGTTAGAGAGACCCAGTACTTC.

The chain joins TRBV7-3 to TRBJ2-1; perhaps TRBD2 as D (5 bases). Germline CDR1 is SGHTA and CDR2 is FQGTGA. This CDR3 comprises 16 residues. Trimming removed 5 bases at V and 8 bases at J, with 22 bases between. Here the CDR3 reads CASSPVEGLPPHEQFF. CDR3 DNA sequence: TGTGCCAGCAGCCCCGTCGAGGGTCTGCCTCCTCATGAGCAGTTCTTC.

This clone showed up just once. The CDR3: CASSVEDYHNEQFF. In DNA form, the CDR3 reads TGTGCCAGCAGCGTAGAGGACTACCACAATGAGCAGTTCTTC. The chain is built from TRBV9 and TRBJ2-1; possibly TRBD2 for D (6 bases). The CDR3 totals 14 residues. Germline V gene lookup returns CDR1 SGDLS and CDR2 YYNGEE. V was clipped by 0 bases and J by 5 bases, with 9 bases between them.